This T cell receptor beta chain was obtained from a study of T cells in localized non-small cell lung cancer. Whole-study findings and limits: Uninvolved nearby lung showed the greatest T cell clonality, exceeding that found in tumor. Longer overall survival was associated with a higher density of T cells in the blood. As only one tumor region underwent sequencing, heterogeneity remains possible. Of the top 100 tumor clones, median roughly 53 were in adjacent lung, about 30 among its top 100.

V gave up 7 bases and J gave up 1 base, with 7 bases separating them. In germline, CDR1 is PRHDT, CDR2 FYEKMQ (reference sequence). The CDR3 spans 12 residues. Measured with immunoSEQ multiplex PCR; TCRdb has only the in-frame clones, and not every one. Found here are around 45,000 clones, 70% to 90% of them singletons; the top ten hold approximately 2.4%. Remarks on this clone: Its antigen is undetermined.

The receptor was derived from a man between 40 and 70 years old with stage II lung adenocarcinoma. The V and J genes are TRBV13 and TRBJ1-1; tentative D call: TRBD1 (6 bases). This specimen consisted of PBMCs, obtained before any cancer treatment. As DNA, the CDR3 is TGTGCCAGCAACAGGGCGAACACTGAAGCTTTCTTT. Protein: CASNRANTEAFF.